The source of this T cell receptor (beta chain) is a study of T cells after yellow fever vaccination. Study-level points and caveats: Abundant clonotypes (contaminants from the bulk population) could be present in FACS-sorted repertoires. Only a small proportion of the clonotypes turned up in both the CD4 and the CD8 compartments, likely arising from convergent recombination. A secondary response was less intense yet reached its peak sooner, at day 5 versus 15.

Worth noting for this clonotype: Its specificity is not known.

TCRdb used MiXCR to reprocess the 5' RACE reads, holding one entry per CDR3 protein. This sample carries about 260,000 distinct CDR3 sequences, approximately 5.2% of them seen once, and the ten largest clones take roughly 3%. Looked up from germline, CDR1 is LGHNA and CDR2 is YNFKEQ. The CDR3 runs 14 residues. V was trimmed by 4 bases and J by 4 bases, leaving 13 bases between them. This chain links TRBV4-2 with TRBJ1-1; D gene unclear. This TCR was recovered from a man younger than 35 who received the YFV17D yellow fever vaccine. The specimen was CD4+ T cells sorted from PBMCs, collected on the day of the yellow fever booster vaccination. CDR3 protein: CASSPVGGRTEAFF. The DNA of the CDR3 is TGTGCCAGCAGCCCGGTGGGTGGTCGCACTGAAGCTTTCTTT.